The rows below give T cell receptor beta chains drawn from one sample of a study of a mutant IDH1 vaccine in newly diagnosed glioma. Method: immunoSEQ multiplex PCR; TCRdb's copy keeps in-frame clones and lacks some. The sample holds around 25,000 clones, 70% to 85% seen once. Their recognized antigens are unknown. Material: PBMCs, obtained from a glioma patient whose treatment included an IDH1 peptide vaccine. These receptor sequences come from a man aged 40-55 years with glioma. Some clones in this sample may be carry-over from other donors' samples. Both conserved end residues are part of each CDR3. The D gene is left open where the match is weak. Clone size appears in some rows only: once, few, many, or a class for an expanded clone.

d_call	j_call	clone_size	v_call	cdr3_aa	cdr3_nt
-	TRBJ2-7	-	TRBV7-9	CASSTPGYEQYF	TGTGCCAGCAGCACCCCGGGCTACGAGCAGTACTTC
TRBD2	TRBJ2-1	-	TRBV5-1	CASSLDGAGGRNEQFF	TGCGCCAGCAGCTTGGATGGGGCGGGGGGGCGTAATGAGCAGTTCTTC
-	TRBJ2-1	once	TRBV29-1	CSVVRGRGGEQFF	TGCAGCGTTGTCAGGGGCCGCGGGGGTGAGCAGTTCTTC
TRBD1	TRBJ2-7	once	TRBV5-4	CASKSLGTDSYEQYF	TGTGCCAGCAAATCGTTGGGGACAGACTCCTACGAGCAGTACTTC
-	TRBJ1-5	-	TRBV4-1	CASSPTLRQPQHF	TGCGCCAGCAGCCCTACCTTGCGGCAGCCCCAGCATTTT
TRBD1	TRBJ1-4	once	TRBV7-8	CASSLAMDRAGEKLFF	TGTGCCAGCAGCTTAGCTATGGACAGGGCGGGTGAAAAACTGTTTTTT
-	TRBJ2-1	-	TRBV12-5	CASGPGDPGGEQFF	TGTGCTAGTGGTCCAGGAGATCCGGGCGGTGAGCAGTTCTTC
TRBD2	TRBJ2-1	once	TRBV11-2	CASSLAAGGQFF	TGTGCCAGCAGCTTAGCGGCGGGGGGGCAGTTCTTC
-	TRBJ1-1	-	TRBV19	CASSSGRSDTEAFF	TGTGCCAGTAGTTCAGGAAGAAGCGACACTGAAGCTTTCTTT
-	TRBJ1-1	once	TRBV29-1	CSVEAARAPGGTEAFF	TGCAGCGTTGAAGCCGCACGGGCCCCGGGGGGCACTGAAGCTTTCTTT
-	TRBJ2-1	once	TRBV4-2	CASSPRSGTYNEQFF	TGTGCCAGCAGCCCACGATCAGGGACCTACAATGAGCAGTTCTTC
TRBD1	TRBJ2-7	-	TRBV6-1	CASILDPTGLAQYF	TGTGCCAGCATTCTTGATCCGACAGGGTTGGCGCAGTACTTC
TRBD1	TRBJ2-7	-	TRBV6-6	CASSYLETGRYEQYF	TGTGCCAGCAGTTACCTCGAGACAGGGAGATACGAGCAGTACTTC
-	TRBJ2-4	once	TRBV4-3	CASSRGLLDKNIQYF	TGCGCCAGCAGCCGTGGACTACTTGATAAAAACATTCAGTACTTC
TRBD1	TRBJ2-4	-	TRBV14	CASSPHRGPDIQYF	TGTGCCAGCAGCCCTCACAGGGGGCCGGACATTCAGTACTTC